This T cell receptor beta chain was observed in a study of OX40 agonist ivuxolimab in advanced cancers. A note on this clone: Its antigen remains unidentified.

In germline, CDR1 is MGHRA, CDR2 YSYEKL. The CDR3 length is 15 residues. V lost 1 base and J 5 bases, leaving 15 bases between the germline ends. Produced via immunoSEQ multiplex PCR; TCRdb's table is partial and in-frame only. Of about 28,000 clones in the sample, more than 65% were seen once. General study findings and limits: Low normalized T-cell clonal expansion was additionally recorded for some nonresponders. Among T cells, CD8+ cells averaged more expanded clones than CD4+ cells.

Autoimmune disease history or systemic immunosuppression was exclusionary. The study sampled blood at baseline, cycle 4 day 1, and cycle 7 day 1. This sequence originates from an adult with an advanced solid tumor such as melanoma, head and neck, liver or kidney cancer. The chain uses TRBV4-1 and TRBJ2-7, with D hard to call. Sequencing used CD4+ or CD8+ T cells sorted from blood, obtained in a trial of the OX40 agonist ivuxolimab. Here the CDR3 reads CASSQASGPPNEQYF. The CDR3 DNA reads TGCGCCAGCAGCCAAGCGTCGGGCCCACCCAACGAGCAGTACTTC.